A single sample gave rise to the 31 T cell receptor beta chains below, sequenced in a study of T cells in localized non-small cell lung cancer. Libraries were prepared by immunoSEQ multiplex PCR; TCRdb keeps only in-frame clonotypes and omits some of them. This table has approximately 45,000 clones, approximately 80% appearing once. The specimen was peripheral blood mononuclear cells, collected before any cancer treatment. Receptors were obtained from a man between 40 and 70 years old with stage III lung adenocarcinoma.

This clone was found once. The V gene is TRBV27, the J gene TRBJ2-1; 7 bases align to TRBD2. V shed 6 bases, J shed 10 bases, and the junction held 6 bases outside the gene matches. Per the germline V gene, CDR1 is MNHEY and CDR2 is SMNVEV (reference sequence). The CDR3 length is 12 residues. DNA for the CDR3: TGTGCCAGCAGCCCGGGGGGTGGCGAGCAGTTCTTC. It is translated as CASSPGGGEQFF.

V usage is TRBV11-3 and J usage is TRBJ2-1; 9 nucleotides agree with TRBD1. This CDR3 has 15 amino acids. CDR1 and CDR2 from the germline V gene are SGHNT and YENEEA. The ends lost 0 bases at V and 6 bases at J; junction bases unmatched: 3. The DNA for the CDR3 is TGTGCCAGCAGCTTAGAGGGACAGGGATCCAATGAGCAGTTCTTC. Translating gives CASSLEGQGSNEQFF.

This clone has a single count. The chain is built from TRBV9 and TRBJ1-1; 7 bases agree with TRBD1. V lost 0 bases, J lost 3 bases, and 5 bases stayed unmatched. The CDR3 length is 15 residues. Germline V lookup: CDR1 SGDLS, CDR2 YYNGEE. In DNA form, the CDR3 reads TGTGCCAGCAGCGTAGAGGGCAGGGGGGACACTGAAGCTTTCTTT. The encoded protein is CASSVEGRGDTEAFF. Full variable domain (remainder filled in from reference TRBV9 and TRBJ1-1): DSGVTQTPKHLITATGQRVTLRCSPRSGDLSVYWYQQSLDQGLQFLIQYYNGEERAKGNILERFSAQQFPDLHSELNLSSLELGDSALYFCASSVEGRGDTEAFFGQGTRLTVV.

V gene TRBV5-1 combines with J gene TRBJ1-2; 7 bases fit TRBD1. The CDR3 is 15 amino acids. J was trimmed by 3 bases and V by 4 bases; bases with no gene match: 9. Germline V gene sequence: CDR1 SGHRS, CDR2 YFSETQ. DNA of the CDR3: TGCGCCAGCAGCATGACAGGGTTCGGTGACTATGGCTACACCTTC. This encodes CASSMTGFGDYGYTF.

The chain recombines TRBV7-2 with TRBJ1-4; D call uncertain. Germline-derived CDR1 and CDR2 are SGHTA and FQGNSA. The V end lost 5 bases, the J end lost 2 bases, and 9 bases lay between the germline ends. The CDR3 is made up of 14 amino acids. In nucleotides, the CDR3 is TGTGCCAGCAGCCTGACCGTCACTAATGAAAAACTGTTTTTT. It is translated as CASSLTVTNEKLFF. The variable domain in full, with the rest retrieved from reference TRBV7-2 and TRBJ1-4, is GAGVSQSPSNKVTEKGKDVELRCDPISGHTALYWYRQSLGQGLEFLIYFQGNSAPDKSGLPSDRFSAERTGGSVSTLTIQRTQQEDSAVYLCASSLTVTNEKLFFGSGTQLSVL.

The chain couples TRBV2 to TRBJ2-3, with 7 bases identical to TRBD1. From germline, CDR1 is SNHLY and CDR2 FYNNEI. The CDR3 spans 14 residues. Trimming at V came to 7 bases and at J to 1 base, leaving 5 bases not matched to a gene. The CDR3 DNA is TGTGCCAGCATGCGGACAGGAGGCACAGATACGCAGTATTTT. Translated: CASMRTGGTDTQYF.

The V and J genes are TRBV5-4 and TRBJ2-4; possible D gene TRBD2, 7 bases. V was clipped by 4 bases and J by 1 base, with 15 bases between them. Germline values: CDR1 SGHNT, CDR2 YYREEE (reference sequence). The CDR3 has 16 residues. The CDR3 DNA reads as TGTGCCAGCAGCCCTAGGGGGGGGCGGGCCAAAAACATTCAGTACTTC. Residues: CASSPRGGRAKNIQYF.

The J gene is TRBJ2-5, the V gene TRBV7-8, with unresolved D. Trimming stripped 5 bases from V and 2 bases from J, with 15 bases between. This CDR3 has 15 residues. Germline V lookup: CDR1 SGHVS, CDR2 FQNEAQ. CDR3: CASSLFSLGQETQYF. CDR3 in DNA: TGTGCCAGCAGCCTTTTCTCCCTCGGGCAAGAGACCCAGTACTTC. The variable domain in full, completed from reference TRBV7-8 and TRBJ2-5, reads GAGVSQSPRYKVAKRGQDVALRCDPISGHVSLFWYQQALGQGPEFLTYFQNEAQLDKSGLPSDRFFAERPEGSVSTLKIQRTQQEDSAVYLCASSLFSLGQETQYFGPGTRLLVL.

The chain employs TRBV11-2 and TRBJ2-1; D remains ambiguous. CDR3 length equals 15 residues. Germline CDR1 and CDR2: SGHAT and FQNNGV. Trimming took off 5 bases at V and 5 bases at J, with 16 bases between the two ends. CDR3 amino acids: CASSLQSMFDNEQFF. The CDR3 coding sequence is TGTGCCAGCAGCCTACAGAGCATGTTTGACAATGAGCAGTTCTTC.

This clone was detected a few times. The chain uses TRBV29-1 and TRBJ2-3; D possibly matches TRBD1 or TRBD2 (5 bases each). Germline V gives CDR1 SQVTM, CDR2 ANQGSEA. V lost 7 bases and J lost 2, with 13 bases in between. This CDR3 has 13 amino acids. The CDR3 bases are TGCAGCGGTAGGGGACCGAACACAGATACGCAGTATTTT. Translating it yields CSGRGPNTDTQYF.

This clone was detected a few times. The chain links TRBV4-1 to TRBJ1-2, with 7 bases aligning to TRBD1. The V gene end was trimmed by 3 bases and the J gene end by 1 base; junction bases not matched to a gene: 5. Germline values: CDR1 MGHRA, CDR2 YSYEKL. The CDR3 loop spans 15 amino acids. The DNA of the CDR3 is TGCGCCAGCAGCCACGGGGACAGCGGTAACTATGGCTACACCTTC. This gives the protein CASSHGDSGNYGYTF.

The chain uses TRBV6-6 and TRBJ2-7, with D possibly being TRBD1 (5 bases). The V and J ends lost 5 bases and 0 bases respectively, with 17 bases between them. From germline, CDR1 is MNHNY and CDR2 SVGAGI (reference sequence). This CDR3 region has 16 residues. The CDR3: CASSTLDRITSYEQYF. The DNA of the CDR3 is TGTGCCAGCAGTACCCTCGACAGAATTACCTCCTACGAGCAGTACTTC.

V usage is TRBV9 and J usage is TRBJ2-2; 10 positions agree with TRBD1. Germline CDR1 SGDLS, CDR2 YYNGEE. V shed 6 bases and J 3 bases; nucleotides not matched to a gene: 5. The CDR3 has 15 amino acids. The CDR3 region has the DNA TGTGCCAGCACGCCCGGGACAGGGGACACCGGGGAGCTGTTTTTT. Protein product: CASTPGTGDTGELFF.

This chain joins TRBV11-2 and TRBJ2-1, with D possibly TRBD2 on 6 matching bases. The germline V and J ends were trimmed by 5 bases and 10 bases, with 24 bases remaining between them. This CDR3 contains 16 residues. The germline CDR1 and CDR2 sequences are SGHAT and FQNNGV. CDR3 coding DNA: TGTGCCAGCAGCCCGTGGTGGGGAAAAACGGGAGCCGAGCAGTTCTTC. Protein sequence: CASSPWWGKTGAEQFF.

The genes are TRBV6-1 and TRBJ2-1, with TRBD1 matching over 10 bases. J gave up 16 bases and V 6 bases, and 12 bases lay outside the gene matches. The CDR3 loop spans 13 amino acids. Germline V gene data show CDR1 as MNHNS and CDR2 as SASEGT. The CDR3 loop reads CASRTYSGTGEFF. CDR3 nucleotide sequence: TGTGCCAGCAGAACCTACTCCGGGACAGGGGAATTCTTC.

The chain joins TRBV19 to TRBJ2-3, with D unclear. Trimming took 5 bases from V and 2 from J, leaving 8 bases between them. Germline CDR1 and CDR2: LNHDA and SQIVND (reference sequence). This CDR3 has 13 amino acids. CDR3 residues: CASSELSTDTQYF. CDR3 DNA: TGTGCCAGTAGTGAGCTATCCACAGATACGCAGTATTTT.

This sequence joins TRBV14 and TRBJ1-1; 7 bases are a match to TRBD1. Looked up from germline, CDR1 is SGHDN and CDR2 is FVKESK. The trim removed 4 bases at V and 5 bases at J, leaving 7 bases unmatched. The CDR3 runs 14 residues. CDR3: CASSLEGAWTEAFF. The CDR3 coding sequence is TGTGCCAGCAGCCTGGAGGGGGCCTGGACTGAAGCTTTCTTT.

The J gene is TRBJ2-7, the V gene TRBV4-2; weak D call: TRBD1 (6 bases). This CDR3 contains 13 residues. The germline V gene encodes CDR1 LGHNA and CDR2 YNFKEQ. V lost 4 bases and J 2 bases, leaving 9 bases between the germline ends. CDR3 residues: CASSRDIPYEQYF. The CDR3 DNA reads TGTGCCAGCAGCCGGGACATACCCTACGAGCAGTACTTC.

This chain uses TRBV28 with TRBJ2-2, with D maybe TRBD2 (5 bases). Germline CDR1 MDHEN, CDR2 SYDVKM. V was cut by 3 bases and J by 4 bases, with 12 bases left in between. The CDR3 is 15 amino acids. The CDR3 protein is CASSFAGGFTGELFF. In DNA form, the CDR3 reads TGTGCCAGCAGTTTCGCTGGCGGGTTCACCGGGGAGCTGTTTTTT.

This chain joins TRBV7-8 and TRBJ1-3; 7 nucleotides align to TRBD1. After removal of 5 bases from V and 3 bases from J, the junction contained 13 bases not matched to a gene. The V gene's germline CDR1 is SGHVS and CDR2 FQNEAQ. The CDR3 is 17 amino acids. CDR3 sequence reads: CASSRSRQGEGGNTIYF. The CDR3 region has the DNA TGTGCCAGCAGCAGATCGCGGCAGGGGGAGGGTGGAAACACCATATATTTT.

J is TRBJ1-6 and V is TRBV30; TRBD1 aligns across 9 bases. The trim removed 5 bases at V and 8 bases at J, leaving 10 bases unmatched. The germline V gene has CDR1 GTSNPN and CDR2 SVGIG (reference sequence). The CDR3 runs to 15 residues. CDR3 amino acids: CAWDGRGQGDSPLHF. CDR3 in DNA: TGTGCCTGGGACGGAAGGGGACAGGGAGATTCACCCCTCCACTTT.

The rearrangement uses TRBV30 and TRBJ1-5, with TRBD1 matching 8 bases. V lost 5 bases to trimming and J lost 6 bases; unmatched junction nucleotides: 12. Germline V gives CDR1 GTSNPN, CDR2 SVGIG (reference sequence). The CDR3 totals 15 residues. In DNA form, the CDR3 reads TGTGCCTGGTCCTGGACAGGGACCCAGGGTCAGCCCCAGCATTTT. Protein product: CAWSWTGTQGQPQHF.

The table lists this clone with a few counts. The chain employs TRBV7-6 and TRBJ2-5, with 16 bases identical to TRBD2. Germline V gene data show CDR1 as SGHVS and CDR2 as FNYEAQ. The CDR3 has 18 residues. With 5 bases clipped from V and 5 bases from J, the junction kept 11 bases outside the gene matches. In nucleotides, the CDR3 is TGTGCCAGCAGCCCATTCGGGACTAGCGGGGGGGCTCGGGAGACCCAGTACTTC. Amino acid sequence: CASSPFGTSGGARETQYF. The full variable domain, its missing parts supplied by reference TRBV7-6 and TRBJ2-5, is GAGVSQSPRYKVTKRGQDVALRCDPISGHVSLYWYRQALGQGPEFLTYFNYEAQQDKSGLPNDRFSAERPEGSISTLTIQRTEQRDSAMYRCASSPFGTSGGARETQYFGPGTRLLVL.

This clone was recorded only once. The chain combines TRBV5-6 with TRBJ1-4; D remains unclear. Germline-derived CDR1 and CDR2 are SGHDT and YYEEEE. The CDR3 extends over 13 amino acids. Trimming cost V 1 base and J 8 bases, with 9 bases left between them. CDR3 sequence: CASSLKGEEKLFF. In DNA form, the CDR3 reads TGTGCCAGCAGCTTGAAGGGCGAAGAAAAACTGTTTTTT. The variable domain in full, with the rest retrieved from reference TRBV5-6 and TRBJ1-4, is DAGVTQSPTHLIKTRGQQVTLRCSPKSGHDTVSWYQQALGQGPQFIFQYYEEEERQRGNFPDRFSGHQFPNYSSELNVNALLLGDSALYLCASSLKGEEKLFFGSGTQLSVL.

V gene TRBV5-8 combines with J gene TRBJ1-5; D is ambiguous. Germline V gene data show CDR1 as SGHTS and CDR2 as YDEGEE. V was pared by 4 bases and J by 1 base, with 15 bases between. This CDR3 is built from 16 residues. DNA of the CDR3: TGTGCCAGCAGCCCAATATTTATTGGGAGCAATCAGCCCCAGCATTTT. Translating it yields CASSPIFIGSNQPQHF.

The chain links TRBV28 to TRBJ2-5, with TRBD1 as a possible D gene (5 bases). Germline CDR1 and CDR2: MDHEN and SYDVKM. There are 13 residues in the CDR3. Deletions cut 2 bases from V and 4 bases from J, with 8 bases between. The CDR3 spells CASSLAGRETQYF. CDR3 coding DNA: TGTGCCAGCAGTTTAGCAGGGCGAGAGACCCAGTACTTC.

The V call is TRBV4-2, the J call TRBJ2-3; the match to TRBD2 covers 10 bases. This CDR3 spans 17 amino acids. J was trimmed by 3 bases and V by 0 bases; bases with no gene match: 6. Germline values: CDR1 LGHNA, CDR2 YNFKEQ. Here the CDR3 reads CASSQDSLAGDTDTQYF. Written as DNA, the CDR3 is TGTGCCAGCAGCCAAGATAGCCTAGCGGGGGATACAGATACGCAGTATTTT.

This clone came up a few times. The chain employs TRBV11-2 and TRBJ1-1; no clear D gene. V shed 1 base and J shed 11 bases, with 11 bases lying between them. This CDR3 is 12 amino acids long. Germline CDR1 SGHAT, CDR2 FQNNGV. CDR3 nucleotides: TGTGCCAGCAGCTTAGGGTCAGTAGGGGCTTTCTTT. Protein: CASSLGSVGAFF. Looking up the rest from reference TRBV11-2 and TRBJ1-1 gives the full variable domain: EAGVAQSPRYKIIEKRQSVAFWCNPISGHATLYWYQQILGQGPKLLIQFQNNGVVDDSQLPKDRFSAERLKGVDSTLKIQPAKLEDSAVYLCASSLGSVGAFFGQGTRLTVV.

This clone was counted once. The chain couples TRBV5-1 to TRBJ2-7, with 10 positions matching TRBD2. The CDR3 is 15 amino acids. From germline, CDR1 is SGHRS and CDR2 YFSETQ. V was clipped by 3 bases and J by 6 bases; unmatched bases: 9. The chain's CDR3 is CASSSVAGGRSEQYF. The CDR3 DNA is TGCGCCAGCAGCTCCGTAGCGGGGGGCCGCTCCGAGCAGTACTTC.

The sample holds one count of this clone. J is TRBJ2-7 and V is TRBV28, with 12 bases aligning to TRBD2. CDR1 is MDHEN, CDR2 SYDVKM, per germline. V shed 7 bases, J shed 7 bases, and the junction held 5 bases outside the gene matches. The CDR3 sequence is 13 residues long. The CDR3 loop is CASTLAGGMEQYF. As DNA, the CDR3 is TGTGCCAGCACTCTAGCGGGGGGGATGGAGCAGTACTTC.

This clone was seen once. This chain connects TRBV27 to TRBJ2-3, with TRBD1 matching 9 bases. The CDR3 has 16 residues. J lost 3 bases, V lost 5 bases, and 9 bases had no gene match. Germline CDR1 MNHEY, CDR2 SMNVEV (reference sequence). The CDR3 DNA reads as TGTGCCAGCAGTCTCCGGGACAGGGTTCGGACAGATACGCAGTATTTT. This encodes CASSLRDRVRTDTQYF.